Shown below are 21 T cell receptor beta chains from a single sample sequenced in a study of early T cells in non-severe SARS-CoV-2 infection (dated by TCRdb to the early 2020s). The library was produced with 5' RACE. TCRdb names NextSeq 500 as the instrument used. Using fastp at Q25 and MiXCR, TCRdb reprocessed the public reads and kept productive beta chains. Entries that share a CDR3 protein sequence are merged under the most common genes and DNA. In all, the sample holds tens of thousands of distinct CDR3 sequences, and roughly 4.3% of those were seen once. The top ten hold around 6.3% of the sample. Sequences were obtained from whole blood. Every receptor here comes from an adult who was a healthcare worker with PCR-confirmed SARS-CoV-2 infection or an uninfected control (not recorded which).

This chain joins TRBV6-6 and TRBJ1-2; a possible D gene is TRBD1 (6 bases). Deletions cut 8 bases from V and 4 bases from J, with 17 bases between. Per the germline V gene, CDR1 is MNHNY and CDR2 is SVGAGI (reference sequence). The CDR3 covers 14 residues. CDR3: CASQQGGPPYGYTF. The CDR3 DNA sequence: TGTGCCAGCCAGCAAGGGGGGCCCCCCTATGGCTACACCTTC.

This clonotype was picked up many times. The V and J genes are TRBV18 and TRBJ2-1, with 14 nucleotides matching TRBD2. The CDR3 extends over 16 amino acids. Germline V gene data show CDR1 as KGHSH and CDR2 as LQKENI. V was clipped by 7 bases and J by 8 bases; unmatched bases: 10. The CDR3 coding sequence is TGTGCCAGCTTACTCTCTCCGGGACTAGCGGGAGATGAGCAGTTCTTC. This encodes CASLLSPGLAGDEQFF. The whole variable domain, remainder taken from reference TRBV18 and TRBJ2-1, is NAGVMQNPRHLVRRRGQEARLRCSPMKGHSHVYWYRQLPEEGLKFMVYLQKENIIDESGMPKERFSAEFPKEGPSILRIQQVVRGDSAAYFCASLLSPGLAGDEQFFGPGTRLTVL.

This clonotype was picked up many times. The chain employs TRBV19 and TRBJ2-1, with D perhaps TRBD2 (6 bases). Germline V CDR1 and CDR2: LNHDA, SQIVND (reference sequence). There are 14 residues in the CDR3. Trimming took off 3 bases at V and 5 bases at J, with 11 bases between the two ends. As DNA, the CDR3 is TGTGCCAGTAGTATCCAATGGAGGGACAATGAGCAGTTCTTC. Its translation: CASSIQWRDNEQFF.

This clonotype was recorded a few times. The chain joins TRBV19 to TRBJ2-7; possibly TRBD1 or TRBD2 for D (6 bases each). Germline loops: CDR1 LNHDA, CDR2 SQIVND (reference sequence). The germline V and J ends were trimmed by 3 bases and 2 bases, with 11 bases remaining between them. This CDR3 has 14 amino acids. The CDR3 loop reads CASSIRGPAYEQYF. CDR3 DNA sequence: TGTGCCAGTAGTATCCGGGGGCCCGCCTACGAGCAGTACTTC.

This clonotype was detected ten times or more. This chain joins TRBV5-1 and TRBJ2-3; 12 positions agree with TRBD2. CDR1 SGHRS and CDR2 YFSETQ come from the germline V gene. The V and J ends lost 0 bases and 7 bases, in that order; junction bases with no gene match: 9. The CDR3 runs 17 residues. The CDR3 region has the DNA TGCGCCAGCAGCTTGGAAGCTAGCGGGGGGGCTGTGAATACGCAGTATTTT. Translated, it gives CASSLEASGGAVNTQYF. The variable domain in full, completed from reference TRBV5-1 and TRBJ2-3, reads KAGVTQTPRYLIKTRGQQVTLSCSPISGHRSVSWYQQTPGQGLQFLFEYFSETQRNKGNFPGRFSGRQFSNSRSEMNVSTLELGDSALYLCASSLEASGGAVNTQYFGPGTRLTVL.

Ten or more counts support this clonotype. The chain has TRBV12-3 or TRBV12-4 and TRBJ2-3, with D unclear. The CDR3 covers 11 residues. Trimming cost V 3 bases and J 4 bases, with 2 bases left between them. The CDR3 region is CASSFSDTQYF. In DNA form, the CDR3 reads TGTGCCAGCAGTTTTTCAGATACGCAGTATTTT.

There are a few counts of this clonotype. A junction end diverges from the germline sequence, so it may reflect a read error. The chain is built from TRBV19 and TRBJ2-1, with D possibly matching TRBD1 (6 bases). The CDR3 is 15 residues long. Germline CDR1 and CDR2: LNHDA and SQIVND (reference sequence). CDR3 in amino acids: CASSLEPSWGPEQFF. The CDR3 nucleotides are TGTGCCAGTAGTCTAGAACCCTCGTGGGGGCCTGAGCAGTTCTTC.

This clonotype was counted between two and nine times. The chain is built from TRBV7-9 and TRBJ2-5; D ambiguous. CDR1 and CDR2 (germline): SEHNR, FQNEAQ (reference sequence). The V gene lost 1 base and the J gene lost 2 bases, with 8 bases spanning the gap. The CDR3 spans 14 residues. CDR3 sequence (DNA): TGTGCCAGCAGCTTAGATGACTTGCAAGAGACCCAGTACTTC. Translating it yields CASSLDDLQETQYF. Full variable domain (outside the CDR3, taken from reference TRBV7-9 and TRBJ2-5): DTGVSQNPRHKITKRGQNVTFRCDPISEHNRLYWYRQTLGQGPEFLTYFQNEAQLEKSRLLSDRFSAERPKGSFSTLEIQRTEQGDSAMYLCASSLDDLQETQYFGPGTRLLVL.

This clonotype was counted ten times or more. The V gene is TRBV12-3 or TRBV12-4, the J gene TRBJ2-1; a weak D match, TRBD1 (6 bases). The length of the CDR3 is 15 residues. The V and J ends lost 0 bases and 4 bases respectively, with 10 bases between them. This CDR3 is CASSLAPTGYNEQFF. The CDR3 nucleotides are TGTGCCAGCAGTTTAGCACCGACAGGTTACAATGAGCAGTTCTTC.

This clonotype has at least ten counts. As DNA, the CDR3 is TGTGCCAGCAGTGAAGGAGGTACAGCCAATCTCAGAAAAGCTTTCTTT. Translation: CASSEGGTANLRKAFF. The chain carries TRBV2 and TRBJ1-1; unclear D gene. Trimming removed 1 base from V and 9 bases from J, with 21 bases in between. CDR3 length: 16 residues. Germline V gene lookup returns CDR1 SNHLY and CDR2 FYNNEI.

The chain is built from TRBV3-1 and TRBJ2-1; 10 bases match TRBD2. This CDR3 contains 14 residues. Germline V gives CDR1 LGHDT, CDR2 YNNKEL (reference sequence). V was pared by 7 bases and J by 8 bases, with 8 bases of the junction left unmatched. CDR3: CASIPSGGADEQFF. The CDR3 DNA reads TGTGCCAGCATACCGAGCGGGGGGGCGGATGAGCAGTTCTTC.

This rearrangement joins TRBV2 to TRBJ1-4; D is unresolved. Trimming removed 6 bases from V and 8 bases from J, with 19 bases in between. The CDR3 covers 15 residues. The germline V gene encodes CDR1 SNHLY and CDR2 FYNNEI. The CDR3 DNA sequence: TGTGCCAGCAGCGCCGATGGACTACCGGGGGAAAAACTGTTTTTT. This encodes CASSADGLPGEKLFF.

V and J are TRBV4-3 and TRBJ1-3; D might be TRBD1 (6 bases). Germline V gives CDR1 LGHNA, CDR2 YSLEER. This CDR3 region has 14 residues. The V and J ends lost 0 bases and 10 bases respectively, with 13 bases between them. In nucleotides, the CDR3 is TGCGCCAGCAGCCAAGACAGGGGCAGTAGTACCATATATTTT. Encoded protein: CASSQDRGSSTIYF.

This clonotype was counted many times. CDR3 nucleotide sequence: TGTGCCAGCAGCACGGGACTAGCGGTCCAAGAGACCCAGTACTTC. Its translation is CASSTGLAVQETQYF. The chain joins TRBV7-9 to TRBJ2-5, with TRBD2 identical over 11 bases. The CDR3 is 15 amino acids. Per germline, CDR1 SEHNR and CDR2 FQNEAQ (reference sequence). V shed 5 bases, J shed 1 base, and the junction held 3 bases outside the gene matches.

This clonotype was observed a handful of times. The chain couples TRBV24-1 to TRBJ1-3; unclear D gene. Between the trimmed V and J ends, which lost 5 bases and 4 bases, there was a span of 8 bases. This CDR3 spans 13 amino acids. Germline CDR1 is KGHDR and CDR2 is SFDVKD. The CDR3 DNA sequence: TGTGCCACCAGTGTCGGCGAAGGAAACACCATATATTTT. It is translated as CATSVGEGNTIYF.

This chain joins TRBV15 and TRBJ2-2; D remains ambiguous. V lost 3 bases and J 3 bases, leaving 5 bases between the germline ends. Germline CDR1 reads LNHNV; CDR2 reads YYDKDF (reference sequence). The CDR3 has 13 residues. CDR3 sequence: CATSRDYTGELFF. CDR3 nucleotides: TGTGCCACCAGCAGGGATTACACCGGGGAGCTGTTTTTT.

This clonotype was seen ten or more times. The gene calls are TRBV18 and TRBJ2-7; possible D gene TRBD1, 6 bases. The CDR3 has 17 amino acids. CDR1 is KGHSH and CDR2 is LQKENI in the germline V gene. V was shortened by 1 base and J by 1 base, with 17 bases between the two germline ends. For the CDR3, the DNA is TGTGCCAGCTCACCACGGACAGCCCTTGGGGGTTCCTACGAGCAGTACTTC. It yields the protein CASSPRTALGGSYEQYF.

This clonotype was recorded many times. The rearrangement links TRBV7-3 to TRBJ2-7, with a weak D call TRBD2 (5 bases). In germline, CDR1 is SGHTA, CDR2 FQGTGA. The CDR3 covers 17 residues. Trimming stripped 6 bases from V and 6 bases from J, with 27 bases between. The chain's CDR3 is CASSKMTTQRTRGEQYF. In nucleotides, the CDR3 is TGTGCCAGCAGTAAGATGACGACTCAAAGGACCCGGGGCGAGCAGTACTTC.

This clonotype has at least ten counts. The J gene is TRBJ2-1, the V gene TRBV5-4, with D tentatively TRBD2 (6 bases). CDR3 size: 15 residues. From germline, CDR1 is SGHNT and CDR2 YYREEE (reference sequence). V was cut by 4 bases and J by 5 bases, with 16 bases left in between. CDR3 loop: CASSPTAGTNNEQFF. The CDR3 nucleotides read TGTGCCAGCAGCCCCACGGCGGGGACGAACAATGAGCAGTTCTTC. Complete variable domain (other parts from reference TRBV5-4 and TRBJ2-1): ETGVTQSPTHLIKTRGQQVTLRCSSQSGHNTVSWYQQALGQGPQFIFQYYREEENGRGNFPPRFSGLQFPNYSSELNVNALELDDSALYLCASSPTAGTNNEQFFGPGTRLTVL.

This clonotype was recorded at least ten times. The CDR3 DNA reads as TGTGCCACCAGCAGTACTCCCGAGGGACTAGCGGGAGATATAAGGACCTACAATGAGCAGTTCTTC. Protein: CATSSTPEGLAGDIRTYNEQFF. The chain combines TRBV15 with TRBJ2-1, with 14 bases that match TRBD2. The CDR3 spans 22 residues. Germline lookup yields CDR1 LNHNV and CDR2 YYDKDF (reference sequence). Trimming took 3 bases from V and 2 from J; bases not matched to a gene: 18.

This clonotype was detected many times. This chain uses TRBV7-9 with TRBJ1-1; no reliable D call. This CDR3 comprises 12 residues. Germline CDR1 is SEHNR and CDR2 is FQNEAQ (reference sequence). V was shortened by 3 bases and J by 5 bases, with 7 bases between the two germline ends. CDR3 in amino acids: CASSFVSTEAFF. CDR3 nucleotide sequence: TGTGCCAGCAGCTTTGTATCAACTGAAGCTTTCTTT. The entire variable domain, with the rest obtained from reference TRBV7-9 and TRBJ1-1, is as follows: DTGVSQNPRHKITKRGQNVTFRCDPISEHNRLYWYRQTLGQGPEFLTYFQNEAQLEKSRLLSDRFSAERPKGSFSTLEIQRTEQGDSAMYLCASSFVSTEAFFGQGTRLTVV.